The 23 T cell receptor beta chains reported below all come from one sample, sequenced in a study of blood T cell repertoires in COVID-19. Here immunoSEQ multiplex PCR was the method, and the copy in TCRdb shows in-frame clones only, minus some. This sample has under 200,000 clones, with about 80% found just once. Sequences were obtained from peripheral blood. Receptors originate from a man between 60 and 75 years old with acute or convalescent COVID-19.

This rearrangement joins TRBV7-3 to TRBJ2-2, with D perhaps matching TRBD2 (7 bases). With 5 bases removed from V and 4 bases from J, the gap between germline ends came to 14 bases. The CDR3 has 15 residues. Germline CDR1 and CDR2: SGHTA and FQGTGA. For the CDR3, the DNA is TGTGCCAGCAGCCTTGGGGGGGCGGGCACCGGGGAGCTGTTTTTT. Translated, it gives CASSLGGAGTGELFF.

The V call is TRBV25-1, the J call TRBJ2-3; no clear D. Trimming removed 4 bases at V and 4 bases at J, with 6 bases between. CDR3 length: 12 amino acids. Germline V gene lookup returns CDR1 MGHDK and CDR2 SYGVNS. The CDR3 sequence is CASSGGADTQYF. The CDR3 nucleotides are TGTGCCAGCAGTGGCGGCGCAGATACGCAGTATTTT.

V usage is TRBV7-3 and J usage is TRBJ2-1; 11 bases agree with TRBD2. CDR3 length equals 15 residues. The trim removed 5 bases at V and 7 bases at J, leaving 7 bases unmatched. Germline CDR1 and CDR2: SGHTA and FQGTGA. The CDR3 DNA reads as TGTGCCAGCAGCATTAGCGGGGGGGCCGTTAATGAGCAGTTCTTC. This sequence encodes CASSISGGAVNEQFF.

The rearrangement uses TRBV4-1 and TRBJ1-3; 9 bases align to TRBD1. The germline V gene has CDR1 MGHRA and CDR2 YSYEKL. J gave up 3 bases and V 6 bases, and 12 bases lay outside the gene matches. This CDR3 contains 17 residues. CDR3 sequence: CASSLVGTGFFGNTIYF. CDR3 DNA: TGCGCCAGCAGTCTCGTCGGGACAGGGTTTTTTGGAAACACCATATATTTT.

CDR3 loop: CASSRGRLASYEQYF. The CDR3 region has the DNA TGTGCCAGCAGCCGGGGGAGGCTAGCGAGCTACGAGCAGTACTTC. The rearrangement uses TRBV7-8 and TRBJ2-7; D may be TRBD2 (6 bases). CDR3 size: 15 residues. Trimming took 5 bases from V and 3 from J, leaving 17 bases between them. Germline V lookup: CDR1 SGHVS, CDR2 FQNEAQ.

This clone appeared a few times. In DNA form, the CDR3 reads TGTGCCAGCAGTCCCTCAACAAGAGAGACCCAGTACTTC. Translation gives CASSPSTRETQYF. The chain uses TRBV6-5 and TRBJ2-5; D gene unclear. The CDR3 is made up of 13 amino acids. V lost 5 bases and J 4 bases, leaving 11 bases between the germline ends. Germline V gives CDR1 MNHEY, CDR2 SVGAGI.

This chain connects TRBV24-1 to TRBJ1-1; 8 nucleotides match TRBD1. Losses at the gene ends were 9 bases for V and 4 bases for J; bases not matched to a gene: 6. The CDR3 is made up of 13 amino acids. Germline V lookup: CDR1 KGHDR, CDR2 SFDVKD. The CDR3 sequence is CATPRTGGTEAFF. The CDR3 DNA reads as TGTGCCACCCCCAGAACAGGGGGCACTGAAGCTTTCTTT.

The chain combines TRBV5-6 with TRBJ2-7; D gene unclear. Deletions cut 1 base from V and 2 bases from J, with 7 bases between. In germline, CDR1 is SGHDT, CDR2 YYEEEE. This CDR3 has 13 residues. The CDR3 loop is CASSLTATYEQYF. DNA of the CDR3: TGTGCCAGCAGCTTGACAGCAACCTACGAGCAGTACTTC.

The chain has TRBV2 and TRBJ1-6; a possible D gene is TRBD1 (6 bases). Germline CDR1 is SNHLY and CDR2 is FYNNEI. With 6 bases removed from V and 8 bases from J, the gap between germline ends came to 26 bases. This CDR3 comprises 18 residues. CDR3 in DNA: TGTGCCAGCAGAGGACAGCTCATCCTGTGGGGGTCGTATTCACCCCTCCACTTT. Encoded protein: CASRGQLILWGSYSPLHF.

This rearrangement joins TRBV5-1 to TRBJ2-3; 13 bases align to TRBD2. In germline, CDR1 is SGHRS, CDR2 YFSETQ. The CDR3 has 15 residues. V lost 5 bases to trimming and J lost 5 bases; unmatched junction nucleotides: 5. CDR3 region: CASRVLAGGGDTQYF. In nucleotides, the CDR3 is TGCGCCAGCAGAGTACTAGCGGGAGGGGGAGATACGCAGTATTTT. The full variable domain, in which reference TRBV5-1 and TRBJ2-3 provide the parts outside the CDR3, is KAGVTQTPRYLIKTRGQQVTLSCSPISGHRSVSWYQQTPGQGLQFLFEYFSETQRNKGNFPGRFSGRQFSNSRSEMNVSTLELGDSALYLCASRVLAGGGDTQYFGPGTRLTVL.

Here the CDR3 DNA reads TGTGCCAGCAGCCTTGACGGGGAGGGTTCCTCCTACGAGCAGTACTTC. Protein: CASSLDGEGSSYEQYF. This chain connects TRBV7-9 to TRBJ2-7, with TRBD2 identical over 7 bases. The germline V gene encodes CDR1 SEHNR and CDR2 FQNEAQ (reference sequence). With 5 bases clipped from V and 0 bases from J, the junction kept 10 bases outside the gene matches. The CDR3 loop spans 16 amino acids. The full variable domain, completed using reference TRBV7-9 and TRBJ2-7, is DTGVSQNPRHKITKRGQNVTFRCDPISEHNRLYWYRQTLGQGPEFLTYFQNEAQLEKSRLLSDRFSAERPKGSFSTLEIQRTEQGDSAMYLCASSLDGEGSSYEQYFGPGTRLTVT.

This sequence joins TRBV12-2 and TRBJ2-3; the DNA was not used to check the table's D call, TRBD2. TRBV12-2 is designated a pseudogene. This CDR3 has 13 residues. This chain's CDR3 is CASRLDVRDTQYF. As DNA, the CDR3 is TGTGCAAGTCGCTTAGATGTACGGGATACGCAGTATTTT.

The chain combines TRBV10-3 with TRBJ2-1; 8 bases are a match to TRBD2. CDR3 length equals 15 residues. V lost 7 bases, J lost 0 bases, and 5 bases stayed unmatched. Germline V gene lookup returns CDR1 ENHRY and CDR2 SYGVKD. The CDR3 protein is CAINGGTSSYNEQFF. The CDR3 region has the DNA TGTGCCATCAACGGAGGGACTAGCTCCTACAATGAGCAGTTCTTC.

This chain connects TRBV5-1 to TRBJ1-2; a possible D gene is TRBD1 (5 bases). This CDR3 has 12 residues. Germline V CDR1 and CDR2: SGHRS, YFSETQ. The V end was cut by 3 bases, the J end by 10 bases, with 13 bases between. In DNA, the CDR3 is TGCGCCAGCAGCTCGCGGGGCAGAGACTACACCTTC. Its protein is CASSSRGRDYTF.

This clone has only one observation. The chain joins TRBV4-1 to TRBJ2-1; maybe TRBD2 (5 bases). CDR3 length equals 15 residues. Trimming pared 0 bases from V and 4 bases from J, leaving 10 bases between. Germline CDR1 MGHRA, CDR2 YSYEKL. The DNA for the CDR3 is TGCGCCAGCAGCCAAGAGGGAGTGATGTACAATGAGCAGTTCTTC. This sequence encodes CASSQEGVMYNEQFF.

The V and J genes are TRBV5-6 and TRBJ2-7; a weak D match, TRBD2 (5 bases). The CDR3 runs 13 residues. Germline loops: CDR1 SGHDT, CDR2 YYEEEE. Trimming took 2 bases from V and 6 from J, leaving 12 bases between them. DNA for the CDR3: TGTGCCAGCAGCTTATCGGAGGTCCGCGAGCAGTACTTC. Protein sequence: CASSLSEVREQYF.

DNA for the CDR3: TGTGCCAGTAGTATGATCGGGGGATACCAAGAGACCCAGTACTTC. The encoded protein is CASSMIGGYQETQYF. The genes are TRBV19 and TRBJ2-5; D might be TRBD2 (6 bases). This CDR3 has 15 residues. Trimming took off 3 bases at V and 0 bases at J, with 11 bases between the two ends. Per germline, CDR1 LNHDA and CDR2 SQIVND (reference sequence).

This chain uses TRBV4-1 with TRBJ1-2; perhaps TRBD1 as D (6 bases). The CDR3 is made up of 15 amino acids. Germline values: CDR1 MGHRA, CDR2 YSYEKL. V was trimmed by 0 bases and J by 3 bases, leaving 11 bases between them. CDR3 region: CASSQDMGADYGYTF. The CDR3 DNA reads TGCGCCAGCAGCCAAGATATGGGGGCGGACTATGGCTACACCTTC.

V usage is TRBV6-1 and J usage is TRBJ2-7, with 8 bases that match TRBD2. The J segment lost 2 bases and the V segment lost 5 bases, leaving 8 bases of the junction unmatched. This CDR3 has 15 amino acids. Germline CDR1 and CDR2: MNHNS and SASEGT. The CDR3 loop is CASSSKPTSAYEQYF. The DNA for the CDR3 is TGTGCCAGCAGTTCCAAACCGACTAGCGCCTACGAGCAGTACTTC.

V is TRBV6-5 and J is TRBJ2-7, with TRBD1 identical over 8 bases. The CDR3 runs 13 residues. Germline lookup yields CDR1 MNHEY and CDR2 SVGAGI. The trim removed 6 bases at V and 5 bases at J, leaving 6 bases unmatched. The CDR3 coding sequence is TGTGCCAGCAGGCGGGACAGGCTGAACGAGCAGTACTTC. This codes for CASRRDRLNEQYF.

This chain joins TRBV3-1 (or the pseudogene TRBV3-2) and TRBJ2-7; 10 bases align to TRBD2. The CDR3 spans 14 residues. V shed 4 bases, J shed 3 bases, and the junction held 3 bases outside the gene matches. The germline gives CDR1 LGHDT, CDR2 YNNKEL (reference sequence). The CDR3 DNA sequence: TGTGCCAGCAGCCTTCTAGCGGGGGACTACGAGCAGTACTTC. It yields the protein CASSLLAGDYEQYF.

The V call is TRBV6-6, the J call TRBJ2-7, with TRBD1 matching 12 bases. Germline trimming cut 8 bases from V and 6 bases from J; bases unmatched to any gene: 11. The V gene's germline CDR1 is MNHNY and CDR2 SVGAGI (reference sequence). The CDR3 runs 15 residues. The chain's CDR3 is CASSEPGQGAGEQYF. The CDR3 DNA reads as TGTGCCAGCTCGGAGCCGGGACAGGGGGCTGGCGAGCAGTACTTC.

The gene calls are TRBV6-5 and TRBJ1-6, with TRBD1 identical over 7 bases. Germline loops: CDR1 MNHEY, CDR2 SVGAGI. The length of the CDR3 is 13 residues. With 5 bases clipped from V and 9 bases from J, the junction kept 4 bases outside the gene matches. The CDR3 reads CASSPYRGSPLHF. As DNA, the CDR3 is TGTGCCAGCAGTCCATACAGGGGTTCACCCCTCCACTTT.